The 25 T cell receptor beta chains in this list originate from one sample, sequenced in a study of response to subunit inactivated influenza vaccine. TCRdb reanalysed the RT-PCR reads using MiXCR and keeps one entry per CDR3 protein. The table includes roughly 500,000 distinct CDR3 sequences, approximately 17% detected once. The sample was CD4+ T cells sorted from PBMCs, taken roughly 24 months after vaccination. These receptor sequences come from a man in his fifties or sixties who received an inactivated influenza vaccine.

The chain recombines TRBV4-2 with TRBJ2-3, with TRBD2 as a possible D gene (5 bases). CDR3 length: 13 residues. V was trimmed by 3 bases and J by 6 bases, leaving 10 bases between them. Per germline, CDR1 LGHNA and CDR2 YNFKEQ. CDR3 in DNA: TGTGCCAGCAGCCAGGTCAGAGGGGATACGCAGTATTTT. It yields the protein CASSQVRGDTQYF.

This clonotype has at least ten counts. The chain joins TRBV27 to TRBJ2-2; either TRBD1 or TRBD2 may fit D (5 bases each). CDR3 size: 16 residues. The ends were cut back, 4 bases at V and 0 bases at J, with 12 bases in the middle. Germline assignment: CDR1 MNHEY and CDR2 SMNVEV (reference sequence). CDR3 residues: CASSSYGGANTGELFF. CDR3 bases: TGTGCCAGCAGTTCCTATGGGGGAGCGAACACCGGGGAGCTGTTTTTT.

This clonotype showed up many times. The V gene is TRBV5-6, the J gene TRBJ2-3; D remains ambiguous. The CDR3 has 13 residues. Trimming removed 0 bases at V and 3 bases at J, with 5 bases between. Germline CDR1 is SGHDT and CDR2 is YYEEEE. CDR3 region: CASSLDVTDTQYF. The DNA for the CDR3 is TGTGCCAGCAGCTTGGACGTAACAGATACGCAGTATTTT.

This clonotype was detected a few times. The CDR3 spells CASRSEGTEAFF. In nucleotides, the CDR3 is TGTGCCAGCAGATCAGAGGGGACTGAAGCTTTCTTT. The genes are TRBV3-1 and TRBJ1-1, with D possibly matching TRBD1 (5 bases). V was cut by 6 bases and J by 5 bases, with 10 bases left in between. Germline V gene lookup returns CDR1 LGHDT and CDR2 YNNKEL (reference sequence). This CDR3 comprises 12 residues.

V usage is TRBV5-1 and J usage is TRBJ2-7; D uncertain. This CDR3 region has 13 residues. The V and J ends lost 6 bases and 7 bases respectively, with 17 bases between them. Germline CDR1 is SGHRS and CDR2 is YFSETQ. CDR3 nucleotide sequence: TGCGCCAGCACGACCCCCCCCTCCGGGGAGCAGTACTTC. It is translated as CASTTPPSGEQYF.

The chain recombines TRBV7-9 with TRBJ2-6, with D possibly matching TRBD1 (6 bases). V dropped 6 bases and J dropped 2 bases, with 14 bases sitting between them. CDR1 and CDR2 (germline): SEHNR, FQNEAQ (reference sequence). The CDR3 totals 16 residues. The CDR3, as DNA: TGTGCCAGCAGGGGACACCTCAGGGCTGGGGCCAACGTCCTGACTTTC. It codes for CASRGHLRAGANVLTF.

This clonotype was observed many times. This rearrangement joins TRBV6-1 to TRBJ2-1, with TRBD1 matching over 7 bases. Germline lookup yields CDR1 MNHNS and CDR2 SASEGT. With V trimmed by 6 bases and J by 6 bases, 8 bases remained unmatched. This CDR3 has 14 amino acids. CDR3 loop: CASSLQGPANEQFF. CDR3 coding DNA: TGTGCCAGCAGCCTACAGGGGCCGGCCAATGAGCAGTTCTTC.

V and J are TRBV7-9 and TRBJ2-5; tentatively, D is TRBD2 (6 bases). CDR3 size: 14 residues. Germline V gene lookup returns CDR1 SEHNR and CDR2 FQNEAQ (reference sequence). V lost 0 bases and J 5 bases, leaving 10 bases between the germline ends. In nucleotides, the CDR3 is TGTGCCAGCAGCTTAGCGGGGGGTTCGGAGACCCAGTACTTC. The encoded protein is CASSLAGGSETQYF.

V and J are TRBV19 and TRBJ1-5, with a weak D call TRBD1 (5 bases). With 7 bases removed from V and 4 bases from J, the gap between germline ends came to 14 bases. Per the germline V gene, CDR1 is LNHDA and CDR2 is SQIVND (reference sequence). The CDR3 is 14 amino acids. CDR3 sequence: CASIRDGGNQPQHF. The DNA of the CDR3 is TGTGCCAGTATTCGAGACGGGGGGAATCAGCCCCAGCATTTT.

Regarding this clonotype: A clone one base away is much larger, so this may be a read error. V and J are TRBV12-3 or TRBV12-4 and TRBJ2-2; no definite D call. The CDR3 spans 11 residues. Trimming cost V 7 bases and J 9 bases, with 9 bases left between them. The CDR3 loop is CASTPIRELFF. As DNA, the CDR3 is TGTGCCAGCACCCCTATTAGGGAGCTGTTTTTT.

V usage is TRBV6-1 and J usage is TRBJ2-7, with D perhaps TRBD1 (7 bases). The CDR3 is 16 amino acids. V was shortened by 3 bases and J by 3 bases, with 18 bases between the two germline ends. Germline V lookup: CDR1 MNHNS, CDR2 SASEGT. This chain's CDR3 is CASSDIRGAWGYEQYF. CDR3 in DNA: TGTGCCAGCAGTGACATCAGGGGGGCTTGGGGCTACGAGCAGTACTTC.

This chain links TRBV20-1 with TRBJ2-7; D gene unclear. Per the germline V gene, CDR1 is DFQATT and CDR2 is SNEGSKA (reference sequence). The V and J ends lost 4 bases and 0 bases respectively, with 13 bases between them. The CDR3 consists of 14 residues. The CDR3: CSAMSPGVSYEQYF. CDR3 nucleotide sequence: TGCAGTGCTATGTCCCCGGGTGTCTCCTACGAGCAGTACTTC.

The V call is TRBV5-1, the J call TRBJ2-5; tentative D call: TRBD2 (6 bases). Trimming removed 0 bases at V and 9 bases at J, with 18 bases between. Germline CDR1 reads SGHRS; CDR2 reads YFSETQ. The CDR3 covers 15 residues. The CDR3 loop reads CASSLENGQLAAQYF. CDR3 in DNA: TGCGCCAGCAGCTTGGAGAATGGGCAGTTAGCGGCCCAGTACTTC.

The chain has TRBV10-1 and TRBJ1-1; 7 positions agree with TRBD1. The ends lost 3 bases at V and 5 bases at J; junction bases unmatched: 9. Per the germline V gene, CDR1 is WNHNN and CDR2 is SYGVQD (reference sequence). The length of the CDR3 is 15 residues. CDR3 in amino acids: CASSERQGGVTEAFF. CDR3 nucleotides: TGCGCCAGCAGTGAACGACAGGGAGGAGTGACTGAAGCTTTCTTT.

This chain joins TRBV24-1 and TRBJ2-5; D gene uncertain. Germline lookup yields CDR1 KGHDR and CDR2 SFDVKD. The CDR3 contains 14 residues. Trimming left V 0 bases short and J 2 bases short, with 6 bases between. The CDR3 is CATSDLMNQETQYF. The CDR3 DNA follows: TGTGCCACCAGTGATTTGATGAATCAAGAGACCCAGTACTTC.

J is TRBJ2-5 and V is TRBV5-1; D uncertain. The CDR3 is 15 amino acids. V lost 1 base, J lost 4 bases, and 14 bases lay in between. From germline, CDR1 is SGHRS and CDR2 YFSETQ. This chain's CDR3 is CASSLKDPRRETQYF. DNA for the CDR3: TGCGCCAGCAGCTTGAAGGATCCCCGAAGAGAGACCCAGTACTTC.

V is TRBV7-2 and J is TRBJ2-1; 11 nucleotides match TRBD1. V shed 1 base and J 7 bases; nucleotides not matched to a gene: 9. Germline V gene lookup returns CDR1 SGHTA and CDR2 FQGNSA. This CDR3 is built from 17 residues. CDR3 sequence: CASSLGPGTGGPNEQFF. The CDR3 DNA sequence: TGTGCCAGCAGCTTAGGGCCCGGGACAGGGGGACCTAATGAGCAGTTCTTC.

This clonotype was observed many times. The chain carries TRBV11-2 and TRBJ2-3, with 7 bases fitting TRBD1. Trimming cost V 1 base and J 2 bases; bases outside gene matches: 6. This CDR3 contains 16 residues. Per germline, CDR1 SGHAT and CDR2 FQNNGV. The CDR3 nucleotides are TGTGCCAGCAGCTTAGCGGGACAGCTCAACACAGATACGCAGTATTTT. Residues: CASSLAGQLNTDTQYF.

This clonotype was counted ten times or more. The chain joins TRBV20-1 to TRBJ2-5, with 10 bases lining up with TRBD1. The V gene end was trimmed by 2 bases and the J gene end by 4 bases; junction bases not matched to a gene: 10. Germline-derived CDR1 and CDR2 are DFQATT and SNEGSKA (reference sequence). The CDR3 covers 16 residues. This CDR3 is CSARPFRQGATETQYF. As DNA, the CDR3 is TGCAGTGCTAGACCCTTTAGACAGGGGGCAACAGAGACCCAGTACTTC.

This clonotype was seen ten or more times. The chain couples TRBV3-1 to TRBJ1-1; 9 nucleotides match TRBD1. J lost 5 bases, V lost 4 bases, and 5 bases had no gene match. CDR3 length equals 14 residues. CDR1 LGHDT and CDR2 YNNKEL come from the germline V gene (reference sequence). The chain's CDR3 is CASSRGQGRTEAFF. The CDR3, as DNA: TGTGCCAGCAGCCGGGGACAGGGACGAACTGAAGCTTTCTTT.

This clonotype has only one observation. The CDR3 DNA sequence: TGCGCCAGCAGCCAAGTCCAGGCCTCCTATGGCTACACCTTC. It is translated as CASSQVQASYGYTF. This chain uses TRBV4-3 with TRBJ1-2; no firm D call. V lost 1 base and J lost 4, with 10 bases in between. This CDR3 region has 14 residues. Looked up from germline, CDR1 is LGHNA and CDR2 is YSLEER.

The sample holds a few counts of this clonotype. The chain couples TRBV3-1 to TRBJ2-5, with D perhaps TRBD1 or TRBD2 (6 bases each). This CDR3 is built from 16 residues. Trimming cost V 3 bases and J 5 bases, with 19 bases left between them. Germline CDR1 reads LGHDT; CDR2 reads YNNKEL (reference sequence). CDR3 DNA sequence: TGTGCCAGCAGCCAGAGGGGGGCGGGGCGAGTGGAGACCCAGTACTTC. This codes for CASSQRGAGRVETQYF.

The CDR3 reads CASSVQGGDQPQHF. DNA for the CDR3: TGCGCCAGCAGCGTACAGGGGGGGGATCAGCCCCAGCATTTT. The V gene is TRBV5-1, the J gene TRBJ1-5; 8 bases fit TRBD1. V trimming: 4 bases; J trimming: 5 bases; junction bases outside the gene matches: 5. The CDR3 has 14 amino acids. Germline-derived CDR1 and CDR2 are SGHRS and YFSETQ.

V and J are TRBV5-6 and TRBJ2-3, with D perhaps being TRBD1 or TRBD2 (5 bases each). Germline assignment: CDR1 SGHDT and CDR2 YYEEEE. The germline V and J ends were trimmed by 8 bases and 1 base, with 17 bases remaining between them. This CDR3 contains 15 residues. CDR3 loop: CASTRDPGGTDTQYF. As DNA, the CDR3 is TGTGCCAGTACCCGGGACCCCGGGGGCACAGATACGCAGTATTTT.

This clonotype has just a few counts. At one end the junction does not follow the germline gene, possibly because of a read error. The V and J genes are TRBV7-7 and TRBJ2-3; TRBD1 or TRBD2 may be the D gene (5 bases each). Germline values: CDR1 SSHAT, CDR2 FNYEAQ (reference sequence). The length of the CDR3 is 12 residues. This CDR3 reads CASSPGTGTQYF. The CDR3 coding sequence is TGTGCTAGCAGCCCCGGGACCGGTACGCAGTATTTT.